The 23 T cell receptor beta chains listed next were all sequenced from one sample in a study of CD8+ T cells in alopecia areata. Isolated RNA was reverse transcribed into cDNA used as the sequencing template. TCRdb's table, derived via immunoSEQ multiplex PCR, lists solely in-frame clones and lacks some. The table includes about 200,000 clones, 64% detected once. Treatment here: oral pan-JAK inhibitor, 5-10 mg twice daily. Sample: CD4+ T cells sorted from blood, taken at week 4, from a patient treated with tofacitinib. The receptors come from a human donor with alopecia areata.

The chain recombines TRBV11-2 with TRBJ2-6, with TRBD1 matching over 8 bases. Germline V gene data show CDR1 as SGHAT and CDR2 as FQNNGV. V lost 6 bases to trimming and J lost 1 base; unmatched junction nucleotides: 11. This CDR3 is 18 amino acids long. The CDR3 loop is CASRETQGVLSGANVLTF. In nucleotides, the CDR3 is TGTGCCAGCAGGGAAACACAGGGGGTCTTATCTGGGGCCAACGTCCTGACTTTC.

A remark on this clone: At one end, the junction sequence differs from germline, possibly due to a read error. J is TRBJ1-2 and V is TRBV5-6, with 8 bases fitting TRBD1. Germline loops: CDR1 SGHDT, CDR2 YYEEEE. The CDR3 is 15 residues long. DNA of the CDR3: TGTGCCAGCAGCTTCCTGGACAGGGATAACGATGGCTACACCTTC. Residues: CASSFLDRDNDGYTF.

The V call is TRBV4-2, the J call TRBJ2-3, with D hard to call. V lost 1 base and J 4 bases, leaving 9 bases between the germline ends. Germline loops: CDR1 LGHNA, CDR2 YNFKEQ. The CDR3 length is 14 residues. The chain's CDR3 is CASSQAPPADTQYF. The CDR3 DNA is TGTGCCAGCAGCCAAGCGCCCCCCGCAGATACGCAGTATTTT.

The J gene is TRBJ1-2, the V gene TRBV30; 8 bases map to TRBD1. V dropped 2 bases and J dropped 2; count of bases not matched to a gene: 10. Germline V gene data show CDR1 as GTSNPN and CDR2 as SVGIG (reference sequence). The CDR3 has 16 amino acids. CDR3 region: CAWSWTGRNVNYGYTF. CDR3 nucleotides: TGTGCCTGGAGTTGGACAGGGCGCAATGTCAACTATGGCTACACCTTC.

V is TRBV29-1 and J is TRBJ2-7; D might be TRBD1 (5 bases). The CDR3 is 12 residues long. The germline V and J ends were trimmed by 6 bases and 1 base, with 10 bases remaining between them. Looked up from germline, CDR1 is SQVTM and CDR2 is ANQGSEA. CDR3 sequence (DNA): TGCAGCGTCATCAGGGATTCCTACGAGCAGTACTTC. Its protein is CSVIRDSYEQYF.

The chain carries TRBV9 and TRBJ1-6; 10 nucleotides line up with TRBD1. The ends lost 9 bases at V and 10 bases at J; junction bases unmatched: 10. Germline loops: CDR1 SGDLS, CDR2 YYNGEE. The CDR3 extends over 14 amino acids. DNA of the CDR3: TGTGCCACGAGCACCGGGACAGGGGTATCACCCCTCCACTTT. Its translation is CATSTGTGVSPLHF.

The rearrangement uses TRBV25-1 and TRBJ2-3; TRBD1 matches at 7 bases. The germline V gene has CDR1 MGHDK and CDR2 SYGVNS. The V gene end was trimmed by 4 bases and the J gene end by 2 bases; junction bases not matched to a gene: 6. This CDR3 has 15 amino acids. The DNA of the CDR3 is TGTGCCAGCAGTGTATCCGGGACAGTCACAGATACGCAGTATTTT. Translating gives CASSVSGTVTDTQYF.

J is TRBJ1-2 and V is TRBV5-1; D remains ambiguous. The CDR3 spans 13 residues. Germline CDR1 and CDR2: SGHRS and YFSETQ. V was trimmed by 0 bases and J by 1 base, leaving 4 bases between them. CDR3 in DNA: TGCGCCAGCAGCTTGGGGGATAACTATGGCTACACCTTC. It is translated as CASSLGDNYGYTF. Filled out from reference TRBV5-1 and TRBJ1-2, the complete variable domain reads KAGVTQTPRYLIKTRGQQVTLSCSPISGHRSVSWYQQTPGQGLQFLFEYFSETQRNKGNFPGRFSGRQFSNSRSEMNVSTLELGDSALYLCASSLGDNYGYTFGSGTRLTVV.

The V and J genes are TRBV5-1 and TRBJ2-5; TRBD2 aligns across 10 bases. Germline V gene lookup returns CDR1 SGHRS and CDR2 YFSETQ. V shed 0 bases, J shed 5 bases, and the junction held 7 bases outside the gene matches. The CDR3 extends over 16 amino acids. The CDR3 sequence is CASSLASSGGVETQYF. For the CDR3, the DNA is TGCGCCAGCAGCTTGGCGTCTAGCGGGGGTGTGGAGACCCAGTACTTC.

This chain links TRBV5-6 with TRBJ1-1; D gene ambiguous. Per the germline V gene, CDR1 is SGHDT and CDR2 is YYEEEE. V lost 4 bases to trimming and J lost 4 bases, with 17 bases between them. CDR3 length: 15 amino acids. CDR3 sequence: CASSRPRHAGTEAFF. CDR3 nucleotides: TGTGCCAGCAGCCGACCGAGGCACGCGGGCACTGAAGCTTTCTTT. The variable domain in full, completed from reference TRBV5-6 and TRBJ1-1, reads DAGVTQSPTHLIKTRGQQVTLRCSPKSGHDTVSWYQQALGQGPQFIFQYYEEEERQRGNFPDRFSGHQFPNYSSELNVNALLLGDSALYLCASSRPRHAGTEAFFGQGTRLTVV.

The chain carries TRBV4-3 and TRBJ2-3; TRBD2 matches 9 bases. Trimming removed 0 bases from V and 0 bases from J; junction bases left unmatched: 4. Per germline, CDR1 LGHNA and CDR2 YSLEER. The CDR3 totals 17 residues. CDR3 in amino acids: CASSQDHLAGSTDTQYF. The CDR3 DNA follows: TGCGCCAGCAGCCAAGATCATCTAGCGGGGAGCACAGATACGCAGTATTTT.

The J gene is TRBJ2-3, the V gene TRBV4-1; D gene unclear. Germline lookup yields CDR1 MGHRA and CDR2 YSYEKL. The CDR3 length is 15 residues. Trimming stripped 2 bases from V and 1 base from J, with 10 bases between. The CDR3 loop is CASSQQALGTDTQYF. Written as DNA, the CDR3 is TGCGCCAGCAGCCAACAGGCCTTGGGCACAGATACGCAGTATTTT.

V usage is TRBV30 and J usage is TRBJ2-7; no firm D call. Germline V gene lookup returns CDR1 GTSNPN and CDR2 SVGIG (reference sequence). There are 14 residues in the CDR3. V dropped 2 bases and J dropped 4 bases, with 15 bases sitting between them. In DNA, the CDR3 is TGTGCCTGGAGTCCGGGCGGCAGCCTTTACGAGCAGTACTTC. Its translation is CAWSPGGSLYEQYF.

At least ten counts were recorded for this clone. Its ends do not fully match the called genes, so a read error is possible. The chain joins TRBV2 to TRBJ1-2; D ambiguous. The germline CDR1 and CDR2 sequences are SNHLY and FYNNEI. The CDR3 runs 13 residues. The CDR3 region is CASSQGRHSGYTF. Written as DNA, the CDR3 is TGTGCTAGCAGCCAAGGGCGCCATAGCGGCTACACCTTC.

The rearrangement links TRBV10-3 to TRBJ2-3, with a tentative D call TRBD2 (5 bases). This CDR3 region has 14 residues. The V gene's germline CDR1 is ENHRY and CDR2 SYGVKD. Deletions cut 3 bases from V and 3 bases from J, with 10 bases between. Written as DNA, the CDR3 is TGTGCCATCAGTGACGAGCGGACTACAGATACGCAGTATTTT. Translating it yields CAISDERTTDTQYF.

The CDR3 here is CASSQEWTGGSKNIQYF. The CDR3, as DNA: TGCGCCAGCAGCCAAGAATGGACAGGGGGTTCCAAAAACATTCAGTACTTC. The chain has TRBV4-1 and TRBJ2-4; TRBD1 agrees at 10 bases. The CDR3 is 17 amino acids. Germline-derived CDR1 and CDR2 are MGHRA and YSYEKL. After removal of 0 bases from V and 2 bases from J, the junction contained 4 bases not matched to a gene.

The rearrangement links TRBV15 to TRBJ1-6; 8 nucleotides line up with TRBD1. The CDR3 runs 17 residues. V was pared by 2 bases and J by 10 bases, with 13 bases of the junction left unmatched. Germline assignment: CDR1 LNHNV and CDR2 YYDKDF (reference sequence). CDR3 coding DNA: TGTGCCACCAGCAGACCTGCGGGACAGGTAGATCGATCACCCCTCCACTTT. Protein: CATSRPAGQVDRSPLHF.

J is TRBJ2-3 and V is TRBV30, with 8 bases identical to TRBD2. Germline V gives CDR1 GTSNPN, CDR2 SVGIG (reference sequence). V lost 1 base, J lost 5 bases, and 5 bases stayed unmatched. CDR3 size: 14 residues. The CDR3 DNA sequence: TGTGCCTGGAGTGAGCGGGGGCGAAGAGATACGCAGTATTTT. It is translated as CAWSERGRRDTQYF.

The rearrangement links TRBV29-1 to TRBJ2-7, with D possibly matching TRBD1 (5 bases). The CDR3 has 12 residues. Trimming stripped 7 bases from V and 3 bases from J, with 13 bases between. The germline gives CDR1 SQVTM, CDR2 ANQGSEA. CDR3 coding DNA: TGCAGCGCCGTGAGGACATTCTACGAGCAGTACTTC. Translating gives CSAVRTFYEQYF.

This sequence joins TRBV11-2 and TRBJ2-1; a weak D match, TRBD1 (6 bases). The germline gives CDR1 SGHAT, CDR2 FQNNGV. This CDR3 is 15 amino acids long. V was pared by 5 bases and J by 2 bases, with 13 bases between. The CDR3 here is CASSPLTGTYNEQFF. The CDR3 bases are TGTGCCAGCAGCCCCCTGACAGGTACCTACAATGAGCAGTTCTTC.

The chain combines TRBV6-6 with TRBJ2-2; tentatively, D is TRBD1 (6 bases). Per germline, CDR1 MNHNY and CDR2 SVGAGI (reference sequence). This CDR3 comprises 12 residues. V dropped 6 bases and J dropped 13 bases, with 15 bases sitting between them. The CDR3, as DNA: TGTGCCAGCAGCCCCGACAGGCAGGGGCTGTTTTTT. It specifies CASSPDRQGLFF.

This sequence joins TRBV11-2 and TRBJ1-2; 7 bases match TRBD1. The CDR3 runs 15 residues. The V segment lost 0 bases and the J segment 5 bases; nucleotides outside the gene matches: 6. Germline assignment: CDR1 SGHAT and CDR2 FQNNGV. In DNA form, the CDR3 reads TGTGCCAGCAGCTTAGAGGGCGGGACAGATTATGGCTACACCTTC. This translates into CASSLEGGTDYGYTF. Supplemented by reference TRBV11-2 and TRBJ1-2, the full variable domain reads EAGVAQSPRYKIIEKRQSVAFWCNPISGHATLYWYQQILGQGPKLLIQFQNNGVVDDSQLPKDRFSAERLKGVDSTLKIQPAKLEDSAVYLCASSLEGGTDYGYTFGSGTRLTVV.

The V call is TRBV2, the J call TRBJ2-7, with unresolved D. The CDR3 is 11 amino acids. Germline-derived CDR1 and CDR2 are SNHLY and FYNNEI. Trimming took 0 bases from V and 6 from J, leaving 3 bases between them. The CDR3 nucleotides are TGTGCCAGCAGTGAAGCGGCCGAGCAGTACTTC. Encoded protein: CASSEAAEQYF.